These T cell receptor beta chains were read from a single sample in a study of blood T cell repertoires in COVID-19. The assay was immunoSEQ multiplex PCR, and TCRdb's table has in-frame clones only and misses some. The data hold 300,000 to 350,000 clones, with 80% to 95% observed a single time. The sequenced sample consisted of peripheral blood. These receptors were obtained from a woman in her thirties with COVID-19, enrolled during active disease. The CDR3 runs from the conserved cysteine through the conserved F or W. D genes are given only for firm matches. Some rows mark clone size as missing; the rest say once, few, many or name a class of expanded clone.

d_call,cdr3_length,v_call,clone_size,j_call,cdr3_aa,cdr3_nt
TRBD1,16,TRBV10-3,NA,TRBJ2-5,CATNNAGTGGRETQYF,TGTGCCACCAACAACGCCGGGACAGGGGGCAGGGAGACCCAGTACTTC
NA,15,TRBV30,NA,TRBJ2-2,CAWSVRGKNTGELFF,TGTGCCTGGAGTGTACGCGGGAAGAACACCGGGGAGCTGTTTTTT
TRBD1,15,TRBV3-1/TRBV3-2,few,TRBJ1-6,CASSRLTGDNSPLHF,TGTGCCAGCAGCCGGTTGACAGGGGACAATTCACCCCTCCACTTT
NA,13,TRBV7-2,NA,TRBJ2-1,CASSSRPGDEQFF,TGTGCCAGCAGCTCCAGGCCCGGCGATGAGCAGTTCTTC
NA,13,TRBV7-3,NA,TRBJ1-3,CASSRNRGNTIYF,TGTGCCAGCAGCCGCAACAGGGGAAACACCATATATTTT
TRBD1,17,TRBV30,NA,TRBJ1-2,CAWSVMGTGATNYGYTF,TGTGCCTGGAGTGTAATGGGGACAGGGGCCACTAACTATGGCTACACCTTC
TRBD2,17,TRBV7-9,NA,TRBJ2-7,CASSLGASGRSSYEQYF,TGTGCCAGCAGCTTAGGAGCAAGCGGGAGGAGCTCCTACGAGCAGTACTTC
TRBD1,15,TRBV5-4,NA,TRBJ1-4,CASSQRDRENEKLFF,TGTGCCAGCAGCCAACGGGACAGGGAGAATGAAAAACTGTTTTTT
TRBD2,14,TRBV27,NA,TRBJ2-1,CASSRLAVYNEQFF,TGTGCCAGCAGTCGACTAGCGGTCTACAATGAGCAGTTCTTC
NA,13,TRBV6-5,NA,TRBJ2-7,CASSYIQGSEQYF,TGTGCCAGCAGTTACATCCAGGGGAGCGAGCAGTACTTC
TRBD2,16,TRBV19,NA,TRBJ2-1,CASSVGGSSSYNEQFF,TGTGCCAGTAGTGTGGGGGGGTCAAGCTCCTACAATGAGCAGTTCTTC
NA,15,TRBV30,NA,TRBJ1-4,CAWSVGAVPYEKLFF,TGTGCCTGGAGTGTAGGGGCGGTCCCTTATGAAAAACTGTTTTTT
NA,13,TRBV2,NA,TRBJ2-2,CASKRQNTGELFF,TGTGCCAGCAAACGACAGAACACCGGGGAGCTGTTTTTT
TRBD2,15,TRBV2,NA,TRBJ2-1,CASSEALSGGAEQFF,TGTGCCAGCAGTGAAGCGCTTTCGGGAGGGGCTGAGCAGTTCTTC
NA,13,TRBV6-5,NA,TRBJ1-5,CASDAGSNQPQHF,TGTGCCAGCGACGCAGGGAGCAATCAGCCCCAGCATTTT
NA,11,TRBV3-1/TRBV3-2,NA,TRBJ1-2,CASSFDYGYTF,TGTGCCAGCTCCTTCGACTATGGCTACACCTTC
TRBD1,16,TRBV19,NA,TRBJ2-2,CASSLRTGPNTGELFF,TGTGCCAGTAGTCTCCGGACAGGTCCTAACACCGGGGAGCTGTTTTTT
NA,16,TRBV18,NA,TRBJ1-1,CASSPPAPVSNTEAFF,TGTGCCAGCTCACCACCGGCCCCTGTCAGTAACACTGAAGCTTTCTTT
NA,12,TRBV9,NA,TRBJ2-5,CASSVAEETQYF,TGTGCCAGCAGCGTAGCTGAGGAGACCCAGTACTTC
NA,13,TRBV10-1,NA,TRBJ2-7,CASRKTASGEQYF,TGCGCCAGCAGGAAGACAGCTTCTGGGGAGCAGTACTTC
TRBD2,16,TRBV7-9,once,TRBJ2-1,CASSPRSGRKYNEQFF,TGTGCCAGCAGCCCGCGGAGCGGGAGAAAATACAATGAGCAGTTCTTC
NA,15,TRBV27,NA,TRBJ2-7,CASSPEYRSSYEQYF,TGTGCCAGCTCCCCCGAGTACAGGAGCTCCTACGAGCAGTACTTC
TRBD1,14,TRBV2,NA,TRBJ2-7,CASSEVGQGYEQYF,TGTGCCAGCAGTGAAGTGGGACAGGGCTACGAGCAGTACTTC
NA,13,TRBV30,NA,TRBJ1-4,CACFTPRGEKLFF,TGTGCCTGCTTCACCCCACGAGGTGAAAAACTGTTTTTT
NA,15,TRBV10-3,NA,TRBJ1-2,CAISEFSGDGYGYTF,TGTGCCATCAGTGAGTTCTCAGGGGACGGCTATGGCTACACCTTC
NA,13,TRBV28,NA,TRBJ1-2,CASRVPGFYGYTF,TGTGCCAGCAGGGTCCCAGGGTTCTATGGCTACACCTTC
TRBD2,16,TRBV10-3,NA,TRBJ2-1,CAISESGGTSIGEQFF,TGTGCCATCAGTGAGTCGGGGGGGACCTCGATAGGTGAGCAGTTCTTC
NA,14,TRBV7-8,NA,TRBJ1-6,CASSLGGRHSPLHF,TGTGCCAGCAGCTTAGGGGGCAGACATTCACCCCTCCACTTT
NA,15,TRBV9,NA,TRBJ2-1,CASSLHESTYNEQFF,TGTGCCAGCAGCTTACATGAAAGTACCTACAATGAGCAGTTCTTC
NA,11,TRBV20-1,NA,TRBJ2-7,CSAEEGYEQYF,TGCAGTGCTGAGGAGGGCTACGAGCAGTACTTC
TRBD1,15,TRBV30,NA,TRBJ2-1,CAWSAGTGPYNEQFF,TGTGCCTGGAGTGCCGGGACAGGCCCCTACAATGAGCAGTTCTTC
TRBD1,15,TRBV5-1,NA,TRBJ1-3,CASSLVQGVGNTIYF,TGCGCCAGCAGCTTGGTGCAGGGGGTTGGAAACACCATATATTTT
NA,14,TRBV25-1,NA,TRBJ2-6,CASSWGGASDVLTF,TGTGCCAGCAGTTGGGGGGGGGCTAGCGACGTCCTGACTTTC
TRBD2,16,TRBV2,NA,TRBJ2-4,CASSTAGSGAKNIQYF,TGTGCCAGCAGTACAGCGGGGAGTGGGGCCAAAAACATTCAGTACTTC
NA,13,TRBV11-2,NA,TRBJ2-7,CASSFSSDYEQYF,TGTGCCAGCAGCTTTAGTAGCGACTACGAGCAGTACTTC
NA,13,TRBV7-2,NA,TRBJ1-2,CASSLRGNYGYTF,TGTGCCAGCAGCTTAAGAGGGAACTATGGCTACACCTTC
TRBD1,15,TRBV9,NA,TRBJ1-2,CASSPSQGNNYGYTF,TGTGCCAGCAGCCCCTCACAGGGGAATAACTATGGCTACACCTTC
NA,14,TRBV2,NA,TRBJ1-2,CAQKRGEGGYGYTF,TGTGCCCAGAAGAGAGGAGAGGGAGGCTATGGCTACACCTTC
TRBD1,13,TRBV3-1/TRBV3-2,NA,TRBJ1-1,CASRGTGGAEAFF,TGTGCCAGCAGGGGTACAGGGGGCGCCGAGGCTTTCTTT
NA,16,TRBV7-9,NA,TRBJ1-4,CASSLYRVTGDEKLFF,TGTGCCAGCAGCTTATATCGGGTTACCGGGGATGAAAAACTGTTTTTT
NA,15,TRBV21-1,NA,TRBJ1-1,CASSPRQAGGAEAFF,TGTGCCAGCAGCCCTCGACAGGCGGGAGGCGCTGAAGCTTTCTTT
NA,15,TRBV4-1,NA,TRBJ1-4,CASSQYYRAREKLFF,TGCGCCAGCAGCCAATATTACAGGGCCCGCGAAAAACTGTTTTTT
TRBD2,16,TRBV2,NA,TRBJ2-1,CASRRGLAGGYNEQFF,TGTGCCAGCAGGAGGGGACTAGCGGGGGGGTACAATGAGCAGTTCTTC
TRBD1,14,TRBV5-6,NA,TRBJ1-6,CASSFDRALSPLHF,TGTGCCAGCAGCTTCGACAGGGCCCTTTCACCCCTCCACTTT
TRBD1,14,TRBV4-1,NA,TRBJ2-5,CASSLQLTGAASYF,TGCGCCAGCAGCCTCCAGCTAACAGGGGCCGCTAGCTACTTC
NA,14,TRBV28,NA,TRBJ2-2,CASSLTGITGELFF,TGTGCCAGCAGCCTTACAGGCATCACCGGGGAGCTGTTTTTT
TRBD2,16,TRBV7-6,NA,TRBJ2-5,CASSFAGTSGSETQYF,TGTGCCAGCAGCTTCGCCGGGACTAGCGGGAGTGAGACCCAGTACTTC
NA,13,TRBV5-1,NA,TRBJ1-1,CASSQSGNTEAFF,TGCGCCAGCAGCCAAAGCGGGAACACTGAAGCTTTCTTT
NA,14,TRBV10-2,NA,TRBJ2-1,CASSEWQTYNEQFF,TGCGCCAGCAGTGAATGGCAGACTTACAATGAGCAGTTCTTC
TRBD2,15,TRBV2,once,TRBJ2-1,CASKVSSGDYNEQFF,TGTGCCAGCAAGGTGTCTAGCGGAGATTACAATGAGCAGTTCTTC
TRBD1,16,TRBV6-6,NA,TRBJ1-1,CASSYPSGQGNTEAFF,TGTGCCAGCAGTTACCCTTCGGGACAGGGGAACACTGAAGCTTTCTTT
TRBD2,18,TRBV6-2/TRBV6-3,NA,TRBJ2-3,CASSYRGLAGGPSDTQYF,TGTGCCAGCAGTTACCGTGGACTAGCGGGAGGGCCTTCAGATACGCAGTATTTT
NA,13,TRBV5-4,NA,TRBJ2-7,CASSLAGIYEQYF,TGTGCCAGCAGCTTGGCGGGGATTTACGAGCAGTACTTC